The text below deals with one TCR beta chain. The time point: blood 4 weeks post-SBRT, at nephrectomy. As to treatment: 15 Gy SBRT to primary tumor, nephrectomy 4 weeks later. Nephrectomy followed 15 Gy stereotactic body radiation by 4 weeks. This renal cell carcinoma was of the clear cell type. Assay used: immunoSEQ multiplex PCR; TCRdb lists only in-frame clones, some missing. The profile shows about 150,000 clones, roughly 90% of them singletons. This entry belongs to a study of radiation and T cells in renal cell carcinoma. Germline V lookup: CDR1 GTSNPN, CDR2 SVGIG (reference sequence). Between the trimmed V and J ends, which lost 0 bases and 2 bases, there was a span of 10 bases. This CDR3 has 14 residues.

The V call is TRBV30, the J call TRBJ2-5; weak D call: TRBD2 (6 bases). This clonotype was obtained from a woman between 50 and 59 years old with renal cell carcinoma. Material: blood, obtained from a patient whose treatment included radiotherapy and nephrectomy. CDR3 sequence reads: CAWSVGGSQETQYF. CDR3 DNA sequence: TGTGCCTGGAGTGTAGGAGGGTCACAAGAGACCCAGTACTTC. Full variable domain (missing parts from reference TRBV30 and TRBJ2-5): SQTIHQWPATLVQPVGSPLSLECTVEGTSNPNLYWYRQAAGRGLQLLFYSVGIGQISSEVPQNLSASRPQDRQFILSSKKLLLSDSGFYLCAWSVGGSQETQYFGPGTRLLVL.